Below are 5 T cell receptor beta chains sequenced from a single sample in a study of a mutant IDH1 vaccine in newly diagnosed glioma. Indicated time point: week 35, safety follow-up. The study gave 300 ug of mutant IDH1 20-mer peptide per vaccine dose, with topical imiquimod. Clones were sequenced by immunoSEQ multiplex PCR, and TCRdb holds only the in-frame ones, with some missing. The sample gives 35,000 to 45,000 clones, roughly nine tenths of which show up once; roughly 1.5% is in the top ten. No antigen has been assigned to these receptors. The sample was PBMCs, taken from a glioma patient whose treatment included an IDH1 peptide vaccine. The receptors here all came from a man between 40 and 49 years old with glioma.

The chain carries TRBV9 and TRBJ2-1, with 13 bases that match TRBD2. The trim removed 5 bases at V and 6 bases at J, leaving 5 bases unmatched. The CDR3 is 15 amino acids. Germline V CDR1 and CDR2: SGDLS, YYNGEE. The CDR3 region has the DNA TGTGCCAGCAGGTCCGGGACTAGCGGGACCAATGAGCAGTTCTTC. This translates into CASRSGTSGTNEQFF.

V is TRBV7-2 and J is TRBJ2-5; D is perhaps TRBD1 or TRBD2 (6 bases each). Germline V CDR1 and CDR2: SGHTA, FQGNSA. This CDR3 contains 12 residues. Trimming pared 5 bases from V and 11 bases from J, leaving 15 bases between. CDR3 sequence (DNA): TGTGCCAGCAGCCCCGGAGGGGGTCGGCAGTACTTC. The encoded protein is CASSPGGGRQYF.

The V gene is TRBV5-6, the J gene TRBJ1-6; D not resolved. Germline V gene lookup returns CDR1 SGHDT and CDR2 YYEEEE. The CDR3 sequence is 12 residues long. Trimming removed 0 bases at V and 9 bases at J, with 4 bases between. In DNA form, the CDR3 reads TGTGCCAGCAGCTTGGGGGTTTCACCCCTCCACTTT. It is translated as CASSLGVSPLHF.

This clone came up a few times. The V gene is TRBV2, the J gene TRBJ1-2; D perhaps matches TRBD1 (5 bases). The germline CDR1 and CDR2 sequences are SNHLY and FYNNEI. The CDR3 is made up of 14 amino acids. V lost 4 bases to trimming and J lost 3 bases, with 12 bases between them. CDR3 bases: TGTGCCAGCAGTGCTCTTCAGGGTGACTATGGCTACACCTTC. Translation gives CASSALQGDYGYTF.

The chain is built from TRBV6-1 and TRBJ2-1; possibly TRBD1 for D (5 bases). With 6 bases removed from V and 8 bases from J, the gap between germline ends came to 20 bases. Germline V gene lookup returns CDR1 MNHNS and CDR2 SASEGT. The CDR3 is 15 amino acids. The CDR3 loop reads CASSIGQKEFDEQFF. In DNA, the CDR3 is TGTGCCAGCAGCATAGGACAAAAGGAGTTCGATGAGCAGTTCTTC.